This entry lists 4 T cell receptor beta chains sequenced from one sample in a study of cytomegalovirus exposure and HLA in healthy donors listed by TCRdb under 2017. The library came from the immunoSEQ multiplex PCR assay. TCRdb retrieved this table from immuneACCESS and kept in-frame rearrangements only. Not all clones are present; in checked studies, unresolved V genes account for under half, and no reason is known for the remainder. For this sample the table gives around 150,000 clones, of which about nine tenths were detected only once. In total, the top ten clones hold 0.6% to 0.85% of the sample. Sequenced: PBMCs. Receptors originate from a man between 18 and 29 years old in good health and CMV-seronegative.

This clone was detected only once. The V and J genes are TRBV9 and TRBJ1-6; 7 bases are a match to TRBD1. Trimming took 3 bases from V and 10 from J; bases not matched to a gene: 10. CDR3 size: 15 residues. CDR1 and CDR2 from the germline V gene are SGDLS and YYNGEE. CDR3 sequence: CASSEQPTGDSPLHF. CDR3 bases: TGTGCCAGCAGCGAACAGCCAACAGGGGACTCACCCCTCCACTTT. The whole variable domain, remainder taken from reference TRBV9 and TRBJ1-6, is DSGVTQTPKHLITATGQRVTLRCSPRSGDLSVYWYQQSLDQGLQFLIQYYNGEERAKGNILERFSAQQFPDLHSELNLSSLELGDSALYFCASSEQPTGDSPLHFGNGTRLTVT.

CDR3 DNA: TGTGCCAGCAGCTTGGGGGGGGTCTATGGCTACACCTTC. It specifies CASSLGGVYGYTF. The chain links TRBV5-4 to TRBJ1-2; TRBD1 might be the D (5 bases). The CDR3 consists of 13 residues. The V gene's germline CDR1 is SGHNT and CDR2 YYREEE (reference sequence). V lost 0 bases, J lost 4 bases, and 7 bases lay in between. Variable domain in full (rest from reference TRBV5-4 and TRBJ1-2): ETGVTQSPTHLIKTRGQQVTLRCSSQSGHNTVSWYQQALGQGPQFIFQYYREEENGRGNFPPRFSGLQFPNYSSELNVNALELDDSALYLCASSLGGVYGYTFGSGTRLTVV.

The chain joins TRBV6-4 to TRBJ2-7; D remains ambiguous. From germline, CDR1 is MRHNA and CDR2 SNTAGT. The V end lost 6 bases, the J end lost 6 bases, and 21 bases lay between the germline ends. The CDR3 totals 15 residues. CDR3 coding DNA: TGTGCCAGCAGCGGATTATCGCAAGGCGGTCGCGAGCAGTACGTC. It encodes CASSGLSQGGREQYV.

The chain combines TRBV21-1 with TRBJ2-7; TRBD2, the table's D call, lacks a check against the DNA. TRBV21-1 is listed as a pseudogene. CDR3 size: 12 residues. The CDR3 loop reads CASSRREQGQYV. CDR3 coding DNA: TGTGCCAGCAGCAGAAGGGAGCAAGGGCAGTACGTC.